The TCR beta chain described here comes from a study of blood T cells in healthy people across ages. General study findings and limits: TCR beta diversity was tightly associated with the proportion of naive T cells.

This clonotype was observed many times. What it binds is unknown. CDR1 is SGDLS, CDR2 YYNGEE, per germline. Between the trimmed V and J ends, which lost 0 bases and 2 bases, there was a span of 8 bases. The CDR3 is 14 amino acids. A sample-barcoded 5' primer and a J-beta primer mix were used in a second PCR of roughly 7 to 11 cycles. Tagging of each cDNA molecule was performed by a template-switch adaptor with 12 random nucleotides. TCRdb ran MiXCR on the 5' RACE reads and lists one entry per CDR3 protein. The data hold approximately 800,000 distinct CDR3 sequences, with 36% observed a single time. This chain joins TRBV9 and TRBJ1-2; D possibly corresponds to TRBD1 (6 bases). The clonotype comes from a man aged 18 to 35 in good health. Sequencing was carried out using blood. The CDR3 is CASSVGQGNYGYTF. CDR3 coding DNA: TGTGCCAGCAGCGTAGGCCAGGGGAACTATGGCTACACCTTC. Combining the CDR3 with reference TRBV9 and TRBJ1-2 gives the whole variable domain DSGVTQTPKHLITATGQRVTLRCSPRSGDLSVYWYQQSLDQGLQFLIQYYNGEERAKGNILERFSAQQFPDLHSELNLSSLELGDSALYFCASSVGQGNYGYTFGSGTRLTVV.